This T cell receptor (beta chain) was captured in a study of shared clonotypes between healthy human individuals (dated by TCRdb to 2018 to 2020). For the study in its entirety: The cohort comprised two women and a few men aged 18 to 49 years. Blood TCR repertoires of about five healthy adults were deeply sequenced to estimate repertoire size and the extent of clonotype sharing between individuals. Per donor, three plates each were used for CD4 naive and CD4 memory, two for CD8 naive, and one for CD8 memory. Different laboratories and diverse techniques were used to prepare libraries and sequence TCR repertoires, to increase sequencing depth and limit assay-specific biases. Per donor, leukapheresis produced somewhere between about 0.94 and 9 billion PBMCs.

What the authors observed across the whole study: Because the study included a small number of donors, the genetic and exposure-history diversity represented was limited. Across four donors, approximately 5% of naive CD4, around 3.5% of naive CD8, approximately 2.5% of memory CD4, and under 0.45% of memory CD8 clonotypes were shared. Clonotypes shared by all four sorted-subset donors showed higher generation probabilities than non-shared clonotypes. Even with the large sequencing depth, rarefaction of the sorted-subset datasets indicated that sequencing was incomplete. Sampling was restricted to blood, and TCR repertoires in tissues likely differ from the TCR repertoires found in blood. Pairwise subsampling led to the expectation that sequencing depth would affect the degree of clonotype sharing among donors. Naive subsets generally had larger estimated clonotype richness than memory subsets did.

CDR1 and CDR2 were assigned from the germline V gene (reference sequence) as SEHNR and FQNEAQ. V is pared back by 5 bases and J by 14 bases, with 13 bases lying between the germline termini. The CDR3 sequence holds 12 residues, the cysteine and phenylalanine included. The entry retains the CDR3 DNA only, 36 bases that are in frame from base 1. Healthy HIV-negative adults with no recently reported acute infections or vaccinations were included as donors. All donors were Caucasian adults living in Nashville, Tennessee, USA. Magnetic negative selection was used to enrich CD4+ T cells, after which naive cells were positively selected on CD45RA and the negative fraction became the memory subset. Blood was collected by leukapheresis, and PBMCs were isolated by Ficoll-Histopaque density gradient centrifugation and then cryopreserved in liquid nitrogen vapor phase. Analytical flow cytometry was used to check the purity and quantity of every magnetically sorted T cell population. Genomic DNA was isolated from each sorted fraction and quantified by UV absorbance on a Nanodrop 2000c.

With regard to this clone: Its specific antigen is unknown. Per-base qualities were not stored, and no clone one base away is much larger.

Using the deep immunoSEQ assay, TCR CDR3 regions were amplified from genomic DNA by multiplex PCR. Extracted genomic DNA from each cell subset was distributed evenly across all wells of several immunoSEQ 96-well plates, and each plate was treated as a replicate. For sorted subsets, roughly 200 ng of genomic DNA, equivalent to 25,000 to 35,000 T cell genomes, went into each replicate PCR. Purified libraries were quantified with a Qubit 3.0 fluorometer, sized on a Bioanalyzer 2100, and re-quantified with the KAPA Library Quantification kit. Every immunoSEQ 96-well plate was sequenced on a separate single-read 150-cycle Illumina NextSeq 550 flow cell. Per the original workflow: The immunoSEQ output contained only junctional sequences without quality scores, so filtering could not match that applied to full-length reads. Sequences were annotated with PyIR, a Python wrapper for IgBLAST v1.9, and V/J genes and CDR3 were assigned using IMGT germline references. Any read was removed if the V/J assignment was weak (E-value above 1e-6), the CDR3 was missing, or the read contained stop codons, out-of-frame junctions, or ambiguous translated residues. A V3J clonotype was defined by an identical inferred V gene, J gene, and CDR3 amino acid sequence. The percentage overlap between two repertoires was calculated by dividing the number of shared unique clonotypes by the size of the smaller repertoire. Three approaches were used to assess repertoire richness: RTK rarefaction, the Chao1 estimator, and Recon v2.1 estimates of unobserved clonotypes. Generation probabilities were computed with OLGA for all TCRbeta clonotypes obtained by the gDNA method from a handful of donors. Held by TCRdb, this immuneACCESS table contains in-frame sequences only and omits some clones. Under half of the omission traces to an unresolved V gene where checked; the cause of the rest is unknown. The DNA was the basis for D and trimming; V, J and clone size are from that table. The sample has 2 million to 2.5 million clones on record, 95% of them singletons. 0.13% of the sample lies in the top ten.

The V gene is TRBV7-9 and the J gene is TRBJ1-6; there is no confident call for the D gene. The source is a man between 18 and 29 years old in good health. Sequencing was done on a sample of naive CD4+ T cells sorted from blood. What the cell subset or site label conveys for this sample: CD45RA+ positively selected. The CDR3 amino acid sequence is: CASSPDGSTLHF. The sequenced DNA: TGTGCCAGCAGCCCGGACGGCAGTACCCTCCACTTT.